This T cell receptor beta chain was sequenced during a study of T cell responses to AZD1222 COVID-19 vaccine. Assay: immunoSEQ multiplex PCR; the TCRdb copy retains only in-frame clones and omits some. The table has about 180,000 clones, 90% to 95% seen once. A note on this clone: Its antigen is unknown.

With V trimmed by 4 bases and J by 6 bases, 10 bases remained unmatched. The length of the CDR3 is 16 residues. Germline loops: CDR1 SEHNR, CDR2 FQNEAQ (reference sequence). Study results and caveats: In a largely white British group with more females than males, clonal diversity was possibly underestimated.

The V gene is TRBV7-9, the J gene TRBJ1-3; 9 bases are shared with TRBD1. Specimen: peripheral blood, collected on day 0 of AZD1222 vaccination. This receptor was obtained from an adult in good health. Here the CDR3 DNA reads TGTGCCAGCAGCTCAAGCGCTCCACAGGGGGCAAACACCATATATTTT. Protein product: CASSSSAPQGANTIYF.